This TCR beta chain originates from a study of blood T cell repertoires in COVID-19. On the study more broadly: Spain, Italy and the United States supplied samples that represented acute and convalescent COVID-19. Sources were T cells, B-cell-depleted T cells, or PBMCs; the material itself was cDNA or gDNA.

Trimming removed 6 bases from V and 4 bases from J; junction bases left unmatched: 2. This CDR3 is built from 13 residues. CDR1 is MNHEY, CDR2 SVGAGI, per germline. In the study's own analysis: Amplification of reference gene primers provided the estimated nucleated cell counts. Measured with immunoSEQ multiplex PCR; TCRdb has only the in-frame clones, and not every one. Clone size and V and J calls were adopted from that table, with D and trimming inferred from the DNA. This sample has about 26,000 clones, with less than 85% found just once. Material for sequencing was peripheral blood. The receptor's source is a human donor in a cohort sampled during active COVID-19. This sequence joins TRBV6-5 and TRBJ1-3, with TRBD1 matching over 8 bases. CDR3 sequence (DNA): TGTGCCAGCAGGACAGGGGTCGGAAACACCATATATTTT. Its protein product is CASRTGVGNTIYF.